This T cell receptor (beta chain) emerged from a study of human T cells and chemical hapten exposure (TCRdb year 2021). Study-level background: For sensitization, 2% DPC in acetone was applied to a roughly 2 cm by roughly 2 cm area of upper inner arm skin. Patients additionally received weekly therapeutic DPC doses to the scalp throughout the approximately 24-week study period. Patch testing was done on the upper back using Finn chambers containing 0.01% DPC, and results were scored after 6 days according to International Contact Dermatitis Research Group standards. Most of the patients in the cohort were female, and the cohort covered alopecia areata with under or over 50% scalp involvement, alopecia totalis and alopecia universalis. Libraries were pooled for sequencing, and per-sample TCR yields varied mainly because of small differences in library volumes within the pool. The study tracked peripheral blood TCR repertoire changes in vivo during primary and secondary sensitization to the hapten diphenylcyclopropenone (DPC) in alopecia patients. Blood was sampled from patients pre-sensitization (week 0) and at 2, 6 and about 24 weeks after DPC sensitization. For TCR sequencing, blood came from 25 to 35 alopecia patients at anywhere from one to four time points (pre-sensitization, 2, 6 and 24 weeks).

In the paper's terms, the time point label means: patch test 3, about 24 weeks after DPC sensitization. The treatment or condition label for this specimen denotes: therapeutic diphenylcyclopropenone sensitization with weekly scalp DPC. At every patch-test visit, the blood draw took place before the patch test was put on. Patients were considered eligible if aged 18 to 70, diagnosed with alopecia and deemed suitable for DPC therapy, and patients were excluded if pregnant. Unfractionated whole blood was collected in Tempus Blood RNA tubes, and total RNA was extracted from that blood. CDR1 and CDR2 are read off the germline V gene as SGHVS and FNYEAQ. There are 13 amino acids in the CDR3, from cysteine to phenylalanine inclusive. The only DNA kept is the CDR3, 39 bases in frame from the first base. The junction carries 6 bases between V and J, which are trimmed by 5 bases and 4 bases respectively. As for this clonotype: The antigen it binds to is not known. No base quality values were provided; no much bigger clone lies one nucleotide off.

What the study reported, not specific to this receptor: Expanded TCRs formed significantly more large CDR3 similarity clusters than pre-sensitization or healthy control sets, consistent with antigen-driven responses. The number of PT1 expanded TCRs positively correlated with patch test score, significant at thresholds 8, 16 and 32 but not 4. Repeated subsampling changed both the strength of the expansion versus patch-test correlation and the threshold at which the correlation became significant. Because every patient had alopecia, a presumed autoimmune disease, the patients' immune response might differ from that of healthy individuals. DPC sensitization did not change how many TCRs were above 1 in 1000 frequency, and no evidence was found of alterations in global repertoire structure.

The library was produced with RACE. TCRdb lists the instrument as NextSeq 500. During library preparation, unique molecular identifiers were attached to individual cDNA molecules so that TCRs could be counted in a quantitative, reproducible way. Each blood RNA sample was used to sequence both TCR alpha and TCR beta chains. Turning to the authors' computational methods: Samples had a median of roughly 87,000 TCRs, with a range from about 20,000 to 690,600. V, J and CDR3 annotation of the TCR reads was performed with the Decombinator software suite. Every sample was subsampled to the same number of TCRs (28,000) for the PS versus PT1 abundance plots. Expanded TCRs were defined as absent before sensitization and observed at least eight times at the 2-week time point. TCRdb handled the public reads itself, with Q25 trimming in fastp and clone calling in MiXCR, and kept productive beta chains. Every entry covers one CDR3 protein and lists the most common genes and DNA from its rows. The authors' filters were not applied to this entry. Across this sample there are 80,000 to 100,000 distinct CDR3 sequences, with 9.5% to 13% seen only once. Together, the top ten hold 0.8% to 1.2% of the sample.

The input for sequencing was whole blood, taken in connection with sensitization to the hapten diphenylcyclopropenone (DPC). This sequence originates from a woman under 40 with alopecia areata. Some clones in this sample may be carry-over from other donors' samples. This chain joins TRBV7-6 to TRBJ1-6; the D gene identity is not certain. The nucleotide sequence reads TGTGCCAGCAGCGCTAATTATAATTCACCCCTCCACTTT. This gives the protein CASSANYNSPLHF.